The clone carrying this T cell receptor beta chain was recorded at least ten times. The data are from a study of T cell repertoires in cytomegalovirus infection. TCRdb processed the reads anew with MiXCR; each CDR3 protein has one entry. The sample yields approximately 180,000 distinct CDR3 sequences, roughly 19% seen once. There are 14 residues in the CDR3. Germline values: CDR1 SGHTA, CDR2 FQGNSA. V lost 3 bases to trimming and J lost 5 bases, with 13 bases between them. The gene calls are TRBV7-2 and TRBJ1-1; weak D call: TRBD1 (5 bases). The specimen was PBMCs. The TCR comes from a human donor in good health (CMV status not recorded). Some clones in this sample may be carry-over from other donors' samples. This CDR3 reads CASSFTRGRTEAFF. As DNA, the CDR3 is TGTGCCAGCAGCTTCACGAGGGGCCGGACTGAAGCTTTCTTT.